This TCR beta chain was obtained from a study of blood T cell repertoires in COVID-19. In the study overall: Sources were T cells, B-cell-depleted T cells, or PBMCs; the material itself was cDNA or gDNA.

In the original workflow: From reference gene primer amplification, estimates of nucleated cell counts were derived. The table came from immunoSEQ multiplex PCR; TCRdb's copy has only in-frame clones and leaves some out. V, J and clone size are those of that table, while D and trimming were read from the DNA. The sample has roughly 230,000 clones, approximately 81% seen once. The CDR3 has 14 amino acids. The junction had 4 bases not matched to a gene; V was cut back by 4 bases and J by 2 bases. From germline, CDR1 is MNHEY and CDR2 SVGAGI. Concerning this clone: Other DNA sequences in the same sample also yield this CDR3.

The chain has TRBV6-5 and TRBJ1-1; 7 bases are a match to TRBD1. The receptor comes from a man aged 40-49 years with acute or convalescent COVID-19. Input material: peripheral blood. The CDR3 is CASSWDRLNTEAFF. The CDR3 nucleotides are TGTGCCAGCAGTTGGGACAGACTAAACACTGAAGCTTTCTTT.